A single T cell receptor beta chain is shown here with its context. Generated by immunoSEQ multiplex PCR, the TCRdb table keeps only in-frame clones and is missing some. Counted here are around 21,000 clones, roughly four fifths occurring once; the ten biggest clones make up roughly 4.9%. This sample stems from a study of T cells in localized non-small cell lung cancer. V dropped 0 bases and J dropped 0 bases, with 10 bases sitting between them. There are 15 residues in the CDR3. Germline V lookup: CDR1 SGHRS, CDR2 YFSETQ. This specimen was peripheral blood, taken before any cancer treatment. The rearrangement joins TRBV5-1 to TRBJ2-7; D assignment may be TRBD1 or TRBD2 (5 bases each). This sequence was found in a man aged 35-69 years with stage I lung adenocarcinoma. The CDR3 DNA is TGCGCCAGCAGCTTGGGAGGGGACCTCTCCTACGAGCAGTACTTC. Its translation: CASSLGGDLSYEQYF.